This entry lists 20 T cell receptor beta chains sequenced from one sample in a study of blood T cell repertoires in COVID-19. The data were produced by immunoSEQ multiplex PCR, yet TCRdb's version contains in-frame clones alone and is incomplete. The sample lists 200,000 or so clones; 65% to 85% were seen once. The sequenced material came from peripheral blood. The receptors originated from a woman aged 25 to 39 with acute or convalescent COVID-19.

The genes are TRBV6-1 and TRBJ2-3; 7 nucleotides match TRBD2. The V gene's germline CDR1 is MNHNS and CDR2 SASEGT. The CDR3 has 16 residues. V shed 2 bases and J 8 bases; nucleotides not matched to a gene: 13. The CDR3 reads CASSEWWGGGDRTQYF. In DNA, the CDR3 is TGTGCCAGCAGTGAATGGTGGGGCGGGGGAGACCGTACGCAGTATTTT.

The rearrangement uses TRBV6-6 and TRBJ1-4; D is uncertain. Trimming stripped 3 bases from V and 12 bases from J, with 17 bases between. Germline CDR1 reads MNHNY; CDR2 reads SVGAGI (reference sequence). The CDR3 has 14 residues. The CDR3 DNA follows: TGTGCCAGCAGTTATTCTACTTCGCGGCGGGAACTGTTTTTT. Translated: CASSYSTSRRELFF.

V gene TRBV14 combines with J gene TRBJ2-6; maybe TRBD1 (6 bases). Germline V lookup: CDR1 SGHDN, CDR2 FVKESK. V was clipped by 4 bases and J by 2 bases, with 12 bases between them. The CDR3 sequence is 16 residues long. The CDR3 loop reads CASSRKGDPGANVLTF. The CDR3 coding sequence is TGTGCCAGCAGCCGCAAGGGGGACCCTGGGGCCAACGTCCTGACTTTC. The full variable domain, its missing parts supplied by reference TRBV14 and TRBJ2-6, is EAGVTQFPSHSVIEKGQTVTLRCDPISGHDNLYWYRRVMGKEIKFLLHFVKESKQDESGMPNNRFLAERTGGTYSTLKVQPAELEDSGVYFCASSRKGDPGANVLTFGAGSRLTVL.

The rearrangement uses TRBV28 and TRBJ2-7; 9 nucleotides match TRBD1. The CDR3 consists of 14 residues. Germline V CDR1 and CDR2: MDHEN, SYDVKM. The J segment lost 7 bases and the V segment lost 6 bases, leaving 10 bases of the junction unmatched. CDR3 loop: CASSLLGQGGEQYF. The DNA of the CDR3 is TGTGCCAGCAGCCTACTGGGACAGGGAGGGGAGCAGTACTTC. Looking up the rest from reference TRBV28 and TRBJ2-7 gives the full variable domain: DVKVTQSSRYLVKRTGEKVFLECVQDMDHENMFWYRQDPGLGLRLIYFSYDVKMKEKGDIPEGYSVSREKKERFSLILESASTNQTSMYLCASSLLGQGGEQYFGPGTRLTVT.

This clone showed up just once. Written as DNA, the CDR3 is TGTGCCAGCACTGTACAACACAACACAGATACGCAGTATTTT. This sequence encodes CASTVQHNTDTQYF. The V gene is TRBV7-2, the J gene TRBJ2-3; D remains unclear. The CDR3 is 14 amino acids. Germline values: CDR1 SGHTA, CDR2 FQGNSA. V gave up 7 bases and J gave up 2 bases, with 13 bases separating them.

The chain is built from TRBV5-1 and TRBJ2-3; 11 positions agree with TRBD2. Looked up from germline, CDR1 is SGHRS and CDR2 is YFSETQ. The CDR3 sequence is 16 residues long. V lost 3 bases and J lost 5; bases outside the gene matches: 8. This CDR3 reads CASSWATSGGVDTQYF. The CDR3 nucleotides are TGCGCCAGCAGCTGGGCTACTAGCGGGGGTGTAGATACGCAGTATTTT.

This chain uses TRBV4-3 with TRBJ2-1, with D possibly being TRBD2 (6 bases). The germline V and J ends were trimmed by 4 bases and 5 bases, with 15 bases remaining between them. Germline V gene sequence: CDR1 LGHNA, CDR2 YSLEER. The CDR3 totals 15 residues. The CDR3 is CASSLMAGGNNEQFF. Written as DNA, the CDR3 is TGCGCCAGCAGCCTGATGGCAGGCGGGAACAATGAGCAGTTCTTC.

This chain links TRBV9 with TRBJ1-2; D gene ambiguous. Trimming took 0 bases from V and 5 from J, leaving 14 bases between them. CDR1 is SGDLS, CDR2 YYNGEE, per germline. The CDR3 loop spans 15 amino acids. The CDR3 bases are TGTGCCAGCAGCGTAGACGGGGAGGGAATTTATGGCTACACCTTC. Residues: CASSVDGEGIYGYTF.

The V and J genes are TRBV27 and TRBJ1-2; D uncertain. Looked up from germline, CDR1 is MNHEY and CDR2 is SMNVEV (reference sequence). Trimming pared 6 bases from V and 2 bases from J, leaving 10 bases between. The CDR3 is 13 amino acids. This chain's CDR3 is CASSWTGNYGYTF. CDR3 nucleotide sequence: TGTGCCAGCAGCTGGACTGGGAACTATGGCTACACCTTC.

This clone was counted once. The chain recombines TRBV4-3 with TRBJ2-5, with 9 nucleotides matching TRBD1. Trimming removed 2 bases from V and 5 bases from J; junction bases left unmatched: 3. CDR1 is LGHNA and CDR2 is YSLEER in the germline V gene. The CDR3 has 14 amino acids. CDR3 loop: CASSQTGGGETQYF. CDR3 DNA: TGCGCCAGCAGCCAAACAGGGGGCGGCGAGACCCAGTACTTC.

The chain combines TRBV28 with TRBJ1-1, with D maybe TRBD1 (6 bases). Germline V gene data show CDR1 as MDHEN and CDR2 as SYDVKM. CDR3 length: 14 residues. V lost 6 bases and J lost 0, with 11 bases in between. The CDR3: CASSIQGLNTEAFF. For the CDR3, the DNA is TGTGCCAGCAGCATACAGGGTTTGAACACTGAAGCTTTCTTT.

V usage is TRBV3-1 (or the pseudogene TRBV3-2) and J usage is TRBJ1-2, with a weak D call TRBD1 (5 bases). Trimming pared 2 bases from V and 2 bases from J, leaving 15 bases between. Per the germline V gene, CDR1 is LGHDT and CDR2 is YNNKEL (reference sequence). The CDR3 contains 16 residues. The CDR3 region has the DNA TGTGCCAGCAGCCAATTGTTCAGGGCGCGGAACTATGGCTACACCTTC. The encoded protein is CASSQLFRARNYGYTF.

The chain employs TRBV20-1 and TRBJ2-1; 9 bases are a match to TRBD1. This CDR3 contains 14 residues. Germline CDR1 is DFQATT and CDR2 is SNEGSKA (reference sequence). After removal of 3 bases from V and 7 bases from J, the junction contained 7 bases not matched to a gene. For the CDR3, the DNA is TGCAGTGCTAGTGACAGGGGGGCCGGGAATGAGCAGTTCTTC. Translated: CSASDRGAGNEQFF.

V is TRBV19 and J is TRBJ2-2; 9 bases agree with TRBD1. CDR3 length: 15 residues. Germline V gene data show CDR1 as LNHDA and CDR2 as SQIVND (reference sequence). Trimming took 3 bases from V and 6 from J; bases not matched to a gene: 5. CDR3 in DNA: TGTGCCAGTAGTATCCGGGACAGGGTTCCCGGGGAGCTGTTTTTT. Amino acids: CASSIRDRVPGELFF.

The gene calls are TRBV18 and TRBJ1-1; maybe TRBD1 (6 bases). V lost 4 bases, J lost 8 bases, and 17 bases lay in between. This CDR3 contains 14 residues. Germline loops: CDR1 KGHSH, CDR2 LQKENI. The CDR3 bases are TGTGCCAGCTCACAAACAATATCCGGGACAGAAGCTTTCTTT. Residues: CASSQTISGTEAFF. Variable domain in full (rest from reference TRBV18 and TRBJ1-1): NAGVMQNPRHLVRRRGQEARLRCSPMKGHSHVYWYRQLPEEGLKFMVYLQKENIIDESGMPKERFSAEFPKEGPSILRIQQVVRGDSAAYFCASSQTISGTEAFFGQGTRLTVV.

The sample holds one count of this clone. V usage is TRBV7-2 and J usage is TRBJ1-6; 10 bases map to TRBD1. The CDR3 runs 15 residues. The V gene end was trimmed by 3 bases and the J gene end by 8 bases; junction bases not matched to a gene: 4. Germline CDR1 SGHTA, CDR2 FQGNSA. The CDR3 reads CASSFFGQGDSPLHF. The CDR3 DNA is TGTGCCAGCAGCTTCTTCGGACAGGGGGATTCACCCCTCCACTTT. The full variable domain, in which reference TRBV7-2 and TRBJ1-6 provide the parts outside the CDR3, is GAGVSQSPSNKVTEKGKDVELRCDPISGHTALYWYRQSLGQGLEFLIYFQGNSAPDKSGLPSDRFSAERTGGSVSTLTIQRTQQEDSAVYLCASSFFGQGDSPLHFGNGTRLTVT.

This clone was seen just once. The CDR3 reads CSGKAGGPYEQYF. CDR3 coding DNA: TGCAGCGGGAAAGCGGGGGGCCCCTACGAGCAGTACTTC. The J gene is TRBJ2-7, the V gene TRBV29-1; 9 nucleotides line up with TRBD2. This CDR3 spans 13 amino acids. Trimming took 7 bases from V and 2 from J; bases not matched to a gene: 6. Germline values: CDR1 SQVTM, CDR2 ANQGSEA.

The CDR3 protein is CASKGVRGSNQPQHF. Written as DNA, the CDR3 is TGTGCCAGCAAAGGGGTGCGGGGGAGCAATCAGCCCCAGCATTTT. The J gene is TRBJ1-5, the V gene TRBV2; a weak D match, TRBD1 (5 bases). CDR3 length: 15 residues. V dropped 7 bases and J dropped 1 base, with 14 bases sitting between them. Germline CDR1 and CDR2: SNHLY and FYNNEI. Complete variable domain (other parts from reference TRBV2 and TRBJ1-5): EPEVTQTPSHQVTQMGQEVILRCVPISNHLYFYWYRQILGQKVEFLVSFYNNEISEKSEIFDDQFSVERPDGSNFTLKIRSTKLEDSAMYFCASKGVRGSNQPQHFGDGTRLSIL.

The chain joins TRBV7-3 to TRBJ1-1; perhaps TRBD1 as D (6 bases). Trimming left V 5 bases short and J 6 bases short, with 13 bases between. Per germline, CDR1 SGHTA and CDR2 FQGTGA. This CDR3 region has 13 residues. The chain's CDR3 is CASSRRGKAEAFF. The CDR3 DNA follows: TGTGCCAGCAGCCGTAGGGGGAAAGCTGAAGCTTTCTTT.

CDR3 sequence: CASGVGQGFRGYTF. The CDR3 DNA is TGCGCCAGCGGGGTGGGACAGGGATTTCGTGGCTACACCTTC. The genes are TRBV5-1 and TRBJ1-2; 9 nucleotides line up with TRBD1. The V and J ends lost 7 bases and 7 bases, in that order; junction bases with no gene match: 11. Per germline, CDR1 SGHRS and CDR2 YFSETQ. The CDR3 extends over 14 amino acids.